The following is a TCR beta chain sequence with its context. Its specificity is not known. These data belong to a study of graft-versus-host responses after intestinal transplantation. Study at large: Each patient got anti-thymocyte globulin induction, then tacrolimus and steroids for three to four years.

The CDR3 is made up of 19 amino acids. V was pared by 2 bases and J by 6 bases, with 26 bases between. Germline V gene sequence: CDR1 MDHEN, CDR2 SYDVKM. General study results and limits: In recipient marrow, GvH clones were found, and some appeared first in ileum or blood.

The assay was immunoSEQ multiplex PCR, and TCRdb's table has in-frame clones only and misses some. The sample holds 23,000 or so clones, around nine tenths seen once. The receptor comes from a human patient who received an intestinal transplant, so some T cells may come from the graft donor. The J gene is TRBJ2-4, the V gene TRBV28; D tentatively fits TRBD1 or TRBD2 (6 bases each). The source was PBMCs, collected 39 to 40 days after intestinal transplant. In DNA, the CDR3 is TGTGCCAGCAGTTTAGATGTCTGGGGGGCCGTGGCTCGGGGAAACATTCAGTACTTC. Its protein product is CASSLDVWGAVARGNIQYF.